Shown below are 32 T cell receptor beta chains from a single sample sequenced in a study of blood T cells in healthy people across ages. Through a sample-barcoded 5' primer and a J-beta primer mix, a second PCR was run for roughly 6 to 11 cycles. One entry per CDR3 protein results from TCRdb running MiXCR on the 5' RACE reads. The sample lists about 640,000 distinct CDR3 sequences; around three fifths were seen once. The specimen sequenced was blood. The receptors stem from a man in his sixties in good health.

CDR3 loop: CASSLEWGVEQYF. CDR3 bases: TGCGCCAGCAGCTTGGAGTGGGGGGTCGAGCAGTACTTC. V is TRBV5-1 and J is TRBJ2-7; D perhaps matches TRBD2 (6 bases). The CDR3 runs 13 residues. The germline CDR1 and CDR2 sequences are SGHRS and YFSETQ. V lost 0 bases to trimming and J lost 6 bases, with 10 bases between them.

The rearrangement links TRBV6-5 to TRBJ2-7; D not resolved. The CDR3 is made up of 14 amino acids. Per germline, CDR1 MNHEY and CDR2 SVGAGI. The V gene lost 8 bases and the J gene lost 2 bases, with 16 bases spanning the gap. CDR3 sequence: CASAQVSQTYEQYF. The DNA for the CDR3 is TGTGCCAGCGCCCAGGTCTCACAGACCTACGAGCAGTACTTC.

This clonotype came up many times. This chain links TRBV20-1 with TRBJ2-7; D may be TRBD2 (5 bases). V was trimmed by 1 base and J by 1 base, leaving 8 bases between them. From germline, CDR1 is DFQATT and CDR2 SNEGSKA (reference sequence). The length of the CDR3 is 13 residues. The DNA of the CDR3 is TGCAGTGCTAGAGTACTAGATTCCTACGAGCAGTACTTC. It yields the protein CSARVLDSYEQYF.

Details on this clonotype: It is likely a read error, because the conserved phenylalanine at the end of the CDR3 is missing. The CDR3 loop reads CASSSTKETQYI. The CDR3 DNA is TGCGCCAGCAGCTCGACTAAAGAGACCCAGTACATC. V and J are TRBV5-1 and TRBJ2-7, with D perhaps TRBD2 (5 bases). The J call may be in error: the DNA end matches TRBJ2-5 better. CDR1 and CDR2 (germline): SGHRS, YFSETQ. This CDR3 spans 12 amino acids.

This clonotype came up a few times. The J gene is TRBJ2-1, the V gene TRBV4-1, with TRBD2 matching 8 bases. The CDR3 extends over 16 amino acids. The V gene's germline CDR1 is MGHRA and CDR2 YSYEKL. Trimming cost V 1 base and J 8 bases; bases outside gene matches: 10. The CDR3 coding sequence is TGCGCCAGCAGCCAAGTGAGCGGGGGCCCTCGGTATGAGCAGTTCTTC. It yields the protein CASSQVSGGPRYEQFF.

The table lists this clonotype with a few counts. The chain carries TRBV6-5 and TRBJ2-5; D is undetermined. V was cut by 0 bases and J by 1 base, with 12 bases left in between. Germline CDR1 reads MNHEY; CDR2 reads SVGAGI. CDR3 length: 16 residues. CDR3: CASSYSRVDFQETQYF. The CDR3 DNA is TGTGCCAGCAGTTACTCACGGGTCGACTTCCAAGAGACCCAGTACTTC.

This chain connects TRBV3-1 to TRBJ2-3; D gene ambiguous. This CDR3 has 13 residues. V was cut by 6 bases and J by 2 bases, with 9 bases left in between. Germline values: CDR1 LGHDT, CDR2 YNNKEL (reference sequence). The chain's CDR3 is CASRQSSTDTQYF. The CDR3 DNA reads TGTGCCAGCAGACAATCCTCCACAGATACGCAGTATTTT.

The chain joins TRBV7-9 to TRBJ2-7; 7 bases agree with TRBD1. After removal of 4 bases from V and 5 bases from J, the junction contained 11 bases not matched to a gene. The CDR3 totals 15 residues. Germline CDR1 and CDR2: SEHNR and FQNEAQ (reference sequence). The CDR3 protein is CASSSSQGEIDEQYF. For the CDR3, the DNA is TGTGCCAGCAGCTCCTCGCAGGGGGAAATCGACGAGCAGTACTTC.

In this sample, this clonotype turned up a few times. The chain has TRBV3-1 and TRBJ1-2; tentative D call: TRBD1 (5 bases). The germline CDR1 and CDR2 sequences are LGHDT and YNNKEL (reference sequence). V dropped 1 base and J dropped 4 bases, with 10 bases sitting between them. CDR3 length equals 14 residues. Written as DNA, the CDR3 is TGTGCCAGCAGCCAAGCCAGGGTAGCCTATGGCTACACCTTC. It is translated as CASSQARVAYGYTF.

The chain employs TRBV20-1 and TRBJ2-3, with D perhaps matching TRBD1 (6 bases). CDR1 is DFQATT, CDR2 SNEGSKA, per germline (reference sequence). V lost 6 bases to trimming and J lost 6 bases, with 13 bases between them. CDR3 length: 12 residues. The CDR3 sequence is CSAPVGADTQYF. CDR3 bases: TGCAGTGCCCCGGTGGGGGCCGATACGCAGTATTTT.

The rearrangement joins TRBV4-2 to TRBJ1-6; weak D call: TRBD1 (6 bases). Looked up from germline, CDR1 is LGHNA and CDR2 is YNFKEQ. The V and J ends lost 0 bases and 9 bases respectively, with 12 bases between them. The CDR3 runs 15 residues. The CDR3 loop is CASSQEGGIGSPLHF. Here the CDR3 DNA reads TGTGCCAGCAGCCAAGAAGGGGGTATAGGTTCACCCCTCCACTTT.

This clonotype came up a few times. This chain uses TRBV21-1 with TRBJ2-5; no check of the table's D call, TRBD1, against the DNA was made. TRBV21-1 is a documented pseudogene. This CDR3 has 14 amino acids. The chain's CDR3 is CASSSRHYQETQYF. As DNA, the CDR3 is TGTGCCAGCAGCTCCCGACATTACCAAGAGACCCAGTACTTC.

V and J are TRBV20-1 and TRBJ1-4; D is possibly TRBD1 (6 bases). This CDR3 spans 14 amino acids. V lost 6 bases and J lost 4, with 15 bases in between. From germline, CDR1 is DFQATT and CDR2 SNEGSKA (reference sequence). As DNA, the CDR3 is TGCAGTGCAATCCCGGGGGGCCTTAATGAAAAACTGTTTTTT. As protein: CSAIPGGLNEKLFF.

This clonotype appeared a few times. The V call is TRBV7-2, the J call TRBJ2-1; 8 bases match TRBD2. V was clipped by 6 bases and J by 0 bases; unmatched bases: 4. The germline V gene has CDR1 SGHTA and CDR2 FQGNSA. The CDR3 has 15 residues. CDR3 nucleotide sequence: TGTGCCAGCAGTCAGGGACTAGTCTCCTACAATGAGCAGTTCTTC. As protein: CASSQGLVSYNEQFF.

V usage is TRBV7-9 and J usage is TRBJ1-6; D uncertain. Trimming pared 5 bases from V and 7 bases from J, leaving 12 bases between. Germline V lookup: CDR1 SEHNR, CDR2 FQNEAQ (reference sequence). The CDR3 loop spans 14 amino acids. The CDR3 loop is CASSPGKANSPLHF. The CDR3 region has the DNA TGTGCCAGCAGCCCGGGGAAGGCAAATTCACCCCTCCACTTT.

This clonotype has a handful of counts. The chain carries TRBV20-1 and TRBJ1-6; D is unclear. CDR1 DFQATT and CDR2 SNEGSKA come from the germline V gene (reference sequence). The CDR3 length is 17 residues. Trimming left V 3 bases short and J 0 bases short, with 15 bases between. CDR3 sequence: CSASIGPRSSYNSPLHF. CDR3 sequence (DNA): TGCAGTGCTAGCATAGGACCTAGGAGCTCCTATAATTCACCCCTCCACTTT.

The chain employs TRBV19 and TRBJ2-5; 8 bases map to TRBD1. The J call could be wrong; TRBJ2-7 is a better fit for the DNA end. The CDR3 runs 13 residues. Germline V gene lookup returns CDR1 LNHDA and CDR2 SQIVND (reference sequence). The CDR3 spells CASSKGQGPEQYF. CDR3 in DNA: TGTGCCAGTAGCAAAGGACAGGGTCCCGAGCAGTACTTC.

CDR3 sequence reads: CASSQGPGTSGGATLHEQYF. The CDR3 DNA reads TGTGCCAGCAGCCAAGGCCCCGGGACTAGCGGGGGGGCAACCCTCCACGAGCAGTACTTC. The chain recombines TRBV4-2 with TRBJ2-7, with 16 bases that match TRBD2. This CDR3 region has 20 residues. V was clipped by 1 base and J by 5 bases; unmatched bases: 14. Germline assignment: CDR1 LGHNA and CDR2 YNFKEQ.

Remarks on this clonotype: A much larger clone lies one base from this, so it may be a read error. The chain employs TRBV5-1 and TRBJ2-6; D is possibly TRBD1 (5 bases). Germline CDR1 SGHRS, CDR2 YFSETQ. V was cut by 4 bases and J by 0 bases, with 11 bases left in between. The CDR3 is 16 amino acids. The CDR3 protein is CASSMDTISGANVLTF. The CDR3 DNA is TGCGCCAGCAGCATGGACACAATCTCTGGGGCCAACGTCCTGACTTTC.

This chain joins TRBV10-1 and TRBJ1-4; D not resolved. CDR3 length equals 13 residues. Per the germline V gene, CDR1 is WNHNN and CDR2 is SYGVQD (reference sequence). Trimming stripped 6 bases from V and 8 bases from J, with 13 bases between. The CDR3 coding sequence is TGCGCCAGCAGGGAGACGGTTGGAGAAAAACTGTTTTTT. It translates to CASRETVGEKLFF.

This clonotype was counted a few times. CDR3: CASSLGGGQGRQETQYF. For the CDR3, the DNA is TGCGCCAGCAGCCTCGGGGGGGGGCAAGGTCGCCAAGAGACCCAGTACTTC. V is TRBV4-1 and J is TRBJ2-5; 8 bases map to TRBD2. This CDR3 contains 17 residues. V lost 4 bases and J lost 1; bases outside the gene matches: 11. Looked up from germline, CDR1 is MGHRA and CDR2 is YSYEKL.

The chain recombines TRBV20-1 with TRBJ1-4, with D uncertain. CDR1 DFQATT and CDR2 SNEGSKA come from the germline V gene (reference sequence). The CDR3 sequence is 13 residues long. Trimming took off 0 bases at V and 4 bases at J, with 6 bases between the two ends. DNA of the CDR3: TGCAGTGCTAGAGACGGGTATAATGAAAAACTGTTTTTT. This gives the protein CSARDGYNEKLFF.

The CDR3 loop reads CASSLVVAYNEQFF. CDR3 nucleotides: TGTGCCAGCAGCTTAGTGGTGGCCTACAATGAGCAGTTCTTC. The chain joins TRBV11-2 to TRBJ2-1, with D unclear. CDR1 is SGHAT, CDR2 FQNNGV, per germline. CDR3 length: 14 amino acids. Trimming took off 1 base at V and 2 bases at J, with 6 bases between the two ends.

The chain links TRBV20-1 to TRBJ2-1; D is ambiguous. Germline loops: CDR1 DFQATT, CDR2 SNEGSKA (reference sequence). The length of the CDR3 is 12 residues. V was trimmed by 7 bases and J by 3 bases, leaving 10 bases between them. The chain's CDR3 is CSGGELYNEQFF. In nucleotides, the CDR3 is TGCAGTGGAGGTGAACTCTACAATGAGCAGTTCTTC.

V and J are TRBV20-1 and TRBJ2-1, with TRBD1 matching 9 bases. Germline V gene lookup returns CDR1 DFQATT and CDR2 SNEGSKA (reference sequence). The ends lost 5 bases at V and 5 bases at J; junction bases unmatched: 7. CDR3 length equals 14 residues. The CDR3 DNA sequence: TGCAGTGCTCCCGGACAGGGGTCGGACAATGAGCAGTTCTTC. Translated, it gives CSAPGQGSDNEQFF.

The chain employs TRBV28 and TRBJ2-3; D unclear. Germline CDR1 and CDR2: MDHEN and SYDVKM. Trimming shortened V by 5 bases and J by 14 bases, and 20 bases separated the two germline ends. The CDR3 is 13 amino acids. In nucleotides, the CDR3 is TGTGCCAGCAGTATCCCGTCGGACCCCCCCCGGTATTTT. Its protein is CASSIPSDPPRYF. The full variable domain, rest sourced from reference TRBV28 and TRBJ2-3, is DVKVTQSSRYLVKRTGEKVFLECVQDMDHENMFWYRQDPGLGLRLIYFSYDVKMKEKGDIPEGYSVSREKKERFSLILESASTNQTSMYLCASSIPSDPPRYFGPGTRLTVL.

This chain uses TRBV20-1 with TRBJ1-6, with no clear D. The CDR3 is 12 residues long. Trimming cost V 6 bases and J 10 bases, with 13 bases left between them. Germline-derived CDR1 and CDR2 are DFQATT and SNEGSKA (reference sequence). The CDR3 protein is CSASSAESPLHF. In DNA, the CDR3 is TGCAGTGCCTCATCGGCGGAATCACCCCTCCACTTT.

The rearrangement links TRBV7-9 to TRBJ2-3; the match to TRBD1 covers 7 bases. In germline, CDR1 is SEHNR, CDR2 FQNEAQ (reference sequence). CDR3 length: 17 residues. V trimming: 5 bases; J trimming: 2 bases; junction bases outside the gene matches: 13. The CDR3 nucleotides read TGTGCCAGCAGCCCCTGGACAGGAGGAGCTATCACAGATACGCAGTATTTT. It specifies CASSPWTGGAITDTQYF. The variable domain in full, completed from reference TRBV7-9 and TRBJ2-3, reads DTGVSQNPRHKITKRGQNVTFRCDPISEHNRLYWYRQTLGQGPEFLTYFQNEAQLEKSRLLSDRFSAERPKGSFSTLEIQRTEQGDSAMYLCASSPWTGGAITDTQYFGPGTRLTVL.

The rearrangement uses TRBV20-1 and TRBJ2-1; 8 bases match TRBD2. V lost 0 bases to trimming and J lost 1 base; unmatched junction nucleotides: 8. The germline V gene has CDR1 DFQATT and CDR2 SNEGSKA (reference sequence). This CDR3 comprises 17 residues. CDR3 sequence (DNA): TGCAGTGCTAGAGATCTTAGCGGGGAGGGGTCCTACAATGAGCAGTTCTTC. Translating gives CSARDLSGEGSYNEQFF.

This clonotype is a singleton in its sample. The chain carries TRBV12-5 and TRBJ2-7, with 8 bases fitting TRBD1. CDR1 is LGHNT and CDR2 is FRNRAP in the germline V gene. Trimming removed 3 bases from V and 1 base from J; junction bases left unmatched: 8. The CDR3 totals 16 residues. The DNA of the CDR3 is TGTGCTAGTGGTTTAACAACAGGACAGGGTTCCTACGAGCAGTACTTC. The encoded protein is CASGLTTGQGSYEQYF. The full variable domain, with the rest looked up from reference TRBV12-5 and TRBJ2-7, is DARVTQTPRHKVTEMGQEVTMRCQPILGHNTVFWYRQTMMQGLELLAYFRNRAPLDDSGMPKDRFSAEMPDATLATLKIQPSEPRDSAVYFCASGLTTGQGSYEQYFGPGTRLTVT.

This rearrangement joins TRBV20-1 to TRBJ1-6; no firm D call. With 2 bases removed from V and 4 bases from J, the gap between germline ends came to 12 bases. This CDR3 is 15 amino acids long. Germline-derived CDR1 and CDR2 are DFQATT and SNEGSKA (reference sequence). DNA for the CDR3: TGCAGTGCTAGACCCGAGACACTTTATAATTCACCCCTCCACTTT. Its protein product is CSARPETLYNSPLHF.

The table lists this clonotype with a few counts. The chain recombines TRBV10-3 with TRBJ2-3; D uncertain. In germline, CDR1 is ENHRY, CDR2 SYGVKD. This CDR3 has 11 residues. The germline V and J ends were trimmed by 9 bases and 2 bases, with 6 bases remaining between them. CDR3 protein: CAILSTDTQYF. In nucleotides, the CDR3 is TGTGCCATACTATCCACAGATACGCAGTATTTT.